The rows below give T cell receptor beta chains drawn from one sample of a study of tumor and adjacent non-tumor tissue in lung cancer. TCRdb re-called the multiplex PCR reads with MiXCR, one entry per CDR3 protein. This sample has 200,000 or so distinct CDR3 sequences, with less than 80% found just once. Input material: lung tumor tissue. These receptor sequences come from a man aged 55 to 70 with non-small cell lung cancer. Each CDR3 is given with its conserved first and last residue. The order of the fields is V gene, clone size, D gene, J gene, CDR3 protein, CDR3 DNA. A D gene is named only where the DNA matches it firmly. Only some rows state a clone size, as once, few, many or a class for expanded clones.

>TRBV6-1|.|.|TRBJ2-7
CASSETMTYKQYF
TGTGCCAGCAGTGAAACCATGACCTACAAGCAGTACTTC
>TRBV19|.|TRBD2|TRBJ2-7
CASSTLTSGSSHEQYF
TGTGCCAGTAGTACCTTAACTAGCGGGAGTTCCCACGAGCAGTACTTC
>TRBV6-5|.|.|TRBJ2-5
CGSSDTGTAGAQYF
TGTGGCAGCAGTGATACCGGGACCGCGGGGGCTCAGTACTTT
>TRBV12-3/TRBV12-4|once|.|TRBJ2-5
CASRPVQGVETQYF
TGTGCCAGCAGGCCGGTACAGGGTGTGGAGACCCAGTACTTC
>TRBV7-8|.|.|TRBJ1-3
CASSLVPGRAGNTIYF
TGTGCCAGCAGCTTAGTACCAGGGCGGGCTGGAAACACCATATATTTT
>TRBV28|.|.|TRBJ2-7
CASSLWGSSSYEQYF
TGTGCCAGCAGTTTGTGGGGAAGTAGCTCCTACGAGCAGTACTTC
>TRBV11-3|.|TRBD1|TRBJ1-6
CASSSCVTGLHSPLHF
TGTGCCAGCAGCTCCTGCGTGACAGGGTTACATTCACCCCTCCACTTT
>TRBV6-6|.|.|TRBJ1-6
CASIQQSSYNSPLHF
TGTGCCAGCATCCAACAGAGCTCCTATAATTCACCCCTCCACTTT
>TRBV6-2/TRBV6-3|.|.|TRBJ1-6
CASCYSPGGYGSPLLF
TGTGCCAGCTGTTACTCGCCAGGCGGCTATGGTTCACCCCTCCTCTTT
>TRBV12-3/TRBV12-4|.|.|TRBJ1-5
CASSLRVNQPQHF
TGTGCCAGCAGTTTAAGGGTTAATCAGCCCCAGCATTTT
>TRBV11-2|many|.|TRBJ2-3
CASTHTDTQYF
TGTGCCAGCACCCACACAGATACGCAGTATTTT
>TRBV11-2|few|.|TRBJ2-7
CASSLGRSSLGQYF
TGTGCCAGCAGCTTAGGTCGAAGTAGCCTGGGGCAGTACTTC
>TRBV6-5|.|TRBD1|TRBJ1-2
CASNTRDRGVLCGYTF
TGTGCCAGCAACACCCGGGACAGGGGGGTTTTGTGTGGCTACACCTTC
>TRBV11-3|many|TRBD2|TRBJ2-3
CASSPRLAGADTQYF
TGTGCCAGCAGCCCCCGACTAGCGGGAGCTGATACGCAGTATTTT
>TRBV11-3|few|.|TRBJ2-5
CASSLGGAHETQYF
TGTGCCAGCAGCTTGGGGGGGGCTCATGAGACACAGTACTTC
>TRBV11-1|once|.|TRBJ1-6
CASSLSGTRDVSPLYF
TGTGCCAGCAGCTTAAGTGGGACGCGAGACGTATCACCACTCTACTTT
>TRBV7-8|.|.|TRBJ1-6
CASSLAQANSPLHF
TGTGCCAGTAGCTTAGCACAGGCGAATTCACCCCTCCACTTT
>TRBV24-1|.|.|TRBJ2-1
CATSDYRNEQFF
TGTGCCACCAGTGATTACAGGAATGAGCAGTTCTTC
>TRBV20-1|many|.|TRBJ1-1
CSAKVRNTEAFF
TGCAGTGCAAAGGTCCGGAACACTGAAGCTTTCTTT
>TRBV12-3/TRBV12-4|many|.|TRBJ1-1
CASSRGGNTEAFF
TGTGCCAGCAGCAGAGGGGGGAACACTGAAGCTTTCTTT
>TRBV6-6|.|.|TRBJ2-5
CASSYRGGETETHYF
TGTGCCAGCAGTTACCGAGGCGGCGAGACGGAGACCCATTACTTC
>TRBV20-1|.|.|TRBJ1-2
CSACQEAYYAYTF
TGCAGTGCTTGCCAGGAAGCCTACTATGCCTACACCTTC